The 29 T cell receptor beta chains presented below share a single source sample, sequenced in a study of cytomegalovirus exposure and HLA in healthy donors. Primers included in the PCR were 60 Vbeta and 13 Jbeta primers. Here immunoSEQ multiplex PCR was the method, and the copy in TCRdb shows in-frame clones only, minus some. The profile shows some 110,000 clones, 10% of them singletons. The sequenced sample consisted of PBMCs. Every receptor here comes from a man aged 35 to 55 in good health and CMV-seropositive.

This clone occurred a few times. The rearrangement links TRBV28 to TRBJ1-1; 8 nucleotides match TRBD1. Trimming cost V 5 bases and J 5 bases; bases outside gene matches: 7. The CDR3 has 14 residues. The germline V gene encodes CDR1 MDHEN and CDR2 SYDVKM. The CDR3 nucleotides read TGTGCCAGCAGTCCCGGGACAGGACGAACTGAAGCTTTCTTT. It codes for CASSPGTGRTEAFF.

This clone was detected a few times. The V gene is TRBV5-1, the J gene TRBJ2-7; unclear D gene. Trimming left V 5 bases short and J 0 bases short, with 12 bases between. The CDR3 is 14 residues long. Per the germline V gene, CDR1 is SGHRS and CDR2 is YFSETQ. CDR3 in amino acids: CASRVSRSSYEQYF. As DNA, the CDR3 is TGCGCCAGCAGGGTCTCGCGAAGCTCCTACGAGCAGTACTTC.

This clone was seen more than once but under ten times. The rearrangement joins TRBV9 to TRBJ2-2, with 9 bases lining up with TRBD2. J gave up 7 bases and V 3 bases, and 7 bases lay outside the gene matches. Germline V gives CDR1 SGDLS, CDR2 YYNGEE. CDR3 length: 15 residues. CDR3: CASSGRGLAGGELFF. CDR3 DNA: TGTGCCAGCAGCGGTAGGGGACTAGCAGGCGGGGAGCTGTTTTTT.

This chain uses TRBV19 with TRBJ1-5, with D unresolved. CDR3 size: 14 residues. The V gene's germline CDR1 is LNHDA and CDR2 SQIVND (reference sequence). V was cut by 7 bases and J by 2 bases, with 12 bases left in between. The CDR3 nucleotides read TGTGCCAGTAACGATTTGTCGGGCAATCAGCCCCAGCATTTT. Its translation: CASNDLSGNQPQHF.

The chain couples TRBV5-5 to TRBJ2-1; unclear D gene. CDR3 length: 13 amino acids. Germline CDR1 is SGHKS and CDR2 is YYEKEE (reference sequence). V lost 0 bases and J 3 bases, leaving 4 bases between the germline ends. The CDR3 is CASSLALYNEQFF. Written as DNA, the CDR3 is TGTGCCAGCAGCTTGGCACTCTACAATGAGCAGTTCTTC.

This clone was seen more than once but under ten times. The rearrangement joins TRBV11-3 to TRBJ1-3, with D hard to call. Deletions cut 1 base from V and 0 bases from J, with 13 bases between. Per germline, CDR1 SGHNT and CDR2 YENEEA. The CDR3 runs 17 residues. The CDR3 spells CASSLGSAGNSGNTIYF. The CDR3 DNA reads as TGTGCCAGCAGCTTAGGTTCCGCGGGGAACTCTGGAAACACCATATATTTT.

This clone showed up just a few times. The V gene is TRBV6-5, the J gene TRBJ2-1, with D uncertain. CDR3 length: 16 amino acids. The germline gives CDR1 MNHEY, CDR2 SVGAGI. Trimming took 4 bases from V and 4 from J, leaving 17 bases between them. The CDR3 loop reads CASSSLSRRIYNEQFF. DNA of the CDR3: TGTGCCAGCAGTTCACTCTCACGGCGGATATACAATGAGCAGTTCTTC.

This clone was seen a handful of times. The chain couples TRBV2 to TRBJ2-3; D call uncertain. CDR3 length: 13 residues. V was pared by 4 bases and J by 2 bases, with 7 bases between. The V gene's germline CDR1 is SNHLY and CDR2 FYNNEI. CDR3 sequence (DNA): TGTGCCAGCAGTGTCCCCCTCACAGATACGCAGTATTTT. This encodes CASSVPLTDTQYF.

This sequence joins TRBV7-9 and TRBJ2-5; D is undetermined. The CDR3 contains 15 residues. CDR1 and CDR2 from the germline V gene are SEHNR and FQNEAQ (reference sequence). Between the trimmed V and J ends, which lost 3 bases and 1 base, there was a span of 12 bases. The CDR3: CASSFWIAGQETQYF. In nucleotides, the CDR3 is TGTGCCAGCAGCTTTTGGATTGCAGGCCAAGAGACCCAGTACTTC.

This clone was counted only a few times. This chain uses TRBV19 with TRBJ1-1, with 7 bases identical to TRBD1. The germline CDR1 and CDR2 sequences are LNHDA and SQIVND (reference sequence). The CDR3 loop spans 15 amino acids. Trimming removed 6 bases from V and 4 bases from J; junction bases left unmatched: 11. This CDR3 reads CASRITETGFTEAFF. The CDR3 DNA follows: TGTGCCAGTAGAATTACCGAGACAGGGTTCACTGAAGCTTTCTTT. Using reference TRBV19 and TRBJ1-1 for the parts outside the CDR3, the full variable domain is DGGITQSPKYLFRKEGQNVTLSCEQNLNHDAMYWYRQDPGQGLRLIYYSQIVNDFQKGDIAEGYSVSREKKESFPLTVTSAQKNPTAFYLCASRITETGFTEAFFGQGTRLTVV.

This chain uses TRBV9 with TRBJ2-1, with D perhaps TRBD1 (6 bases). Germline CDR1 and CDR2: SGDLS and YYNGEE. The CDR3 spans 15 residues. The V end lost 6 bases, the J end lost 5 bases, and 18 bases lay between the germline ends. In DNA form, the CDR3 reads TGTGCCAGCACCAACCCGAGCACAGGGAACAATGAGCAGTTCTTC. It is translated as CASTNPSTGNNEQFF. Full variable domain (remainder filled in from reference TRBV9 and TRBJ2-1): DSGVTQTPKHLITATGQRVTLRCSPRSGDLSVYWYQQSLDQGLQFLIQYYNGEERAKGNILERFSAQQFPDLHSELNLSSLELGDSALYFCASTNPSTGNNEQFFGPGTRLTVL.

The chain employs TRBV2 and TRBJ2-5; 14 positions match TRBD2. The CDR3 sequence is 15 residues long. J was trimmed by 1 base and V by 6 bases; bases with no gene match: 1. CDR1 and CDR2 from the germline V gene are SNHLY and FYNNEI. This CDR3 reads CASRGLAGGQETQYF. CDR3 sequence (DNA): TGTGCCAGCAGAGGACTAGCGGGAGGCCAAGAGACCCAGTACTTC.

This clone was picked up a small number of times. This chain connects TRBV5-1 to TRBJ1-4, with D tentatively TRBD1 (6 bases). Trimming removed 2 bases at V and 5 bases at J, with 7 bases between. The CDR3 sequence is 13 residues long. Germline V gene lookup returns CDR1 SGHRS and CDR2 YFSETQ. The CDR3 loop is CASSLGGNEKLFF. Here the CDR3 DNA reads TGCGCCAGCAGCTTAGGGGGAAATGAAAAACTGTTTTTT.

This clone has a count of ten or more. J is TRBJ2-2 and V is TRBV7-9; D possibly corresponds to TRBD2 (5 bases). Germline V lookup: CDR1 SEHNR, CDR2 FQNEAQ (reference sequence). Trimming removed 3 bases at V and 3 bases at J, with 11 bases between. The CDR3 runs 15 residues. This CDR3 is CASSFLRADTGELFF. For the CDR3, the DNA is TGTGCCAGCAGCTTTCTGAGGGCGGACACCGGGGAGCTGTTTTTT.

This sequence joins TRBV18 and TRBJ2-3; 14 bases fit TRBD2. V was pared by 3 bases and J by 1 base, with 3 bases of the junction left unmatched. Germline CDR1 is KGHSH and CDR2 is LQKENI. The CDR3 extends over 17 amino acids. In DNA form, the CDR3 reads TGTGCCAGCTCACCGGGGACTAGCGGGAGTGGCACAGATACGCAGTATTTT. Protein: CASSPGTSGSGTDTQYF.

This clone appeared a few times. The genes are TRBV10-3 and TRBJ2-1, with TRBD1 matching over 7 bases. Trimming cost V 4 bases and J 5 bases; bases outside gene matches: 5. Per the germline V gene, CDR1 is ENHRY and CDR2 is SYGVKD. The CDR3 contains 14 residues. This chain's CDR3 is CAISGQGRHNEQFF. The CDR3 DNA sequence: TGTGCCATCAGTGGACAGGGACGGCACAATGAGCAGTTCTTC.

The gene calls are TRBV7-8 and TRBJ2-1; D gene uncertain. This CDR3 has 12 amino acids. Germline V gene sequence: CDR1 SGHVS, CDR2 FQNEAQ. Trimming shortened V by 3 bases and J by 12 bases, and 12 bases separated the two germline ends. CDR3 region: CASSFPRTGQFF. For the CDR3, the DNA is TGTGCCAGCAGCTTTCCCCGAACGGGGCAGTTCTTC. Drawing the rest from reference TRBV7-8 and TRBJ2-1, the complete variable domain is GAGVSQSPRYKVAKRGQDVALRCDPISGHVSLFWYQQALGQGPEFLTYFQNEAQLDKSGLPSDRFFAERPEGSVSTLKIQRTQQEDSAVYLCASSFPRTGQFFGPGTRLTVL.

The V and J genes are TRBV7-9 and TRBJ2-3; the match to TRBD1 covers 12 bases. Unmatched junction bases numbered 7, after V lost 5 bases and J lost 1 base. CDR1 is SEHNR, CDR2 FQNEAQ, per germline (reference sequence). This CDR3 has 17 residues. The CDR3 spells CASSTPGQGARTDTQYF. Written as DNA, the CDR3 is TGTGCCAGCAGCACCCCGGGACAGGGGGCGCGCACAGATACGCAGTATTTT.

The chain joins TRBV5-1 to TRBJ2-3; 7 bases are a match to TRBD2. CDR1 and CDR2 (germline): SGHRS, YFSETQ. The CDR3 extends over 16 amino acids. Trimming removed 3 bases from V and 5 bases from J; junction bases left unmatched: 12. For the CDR3, the DNA is TGCGCCAGCAGCTCGGGACTAACGGTAGCATTAGATACGCAGTATTTT. It specifies CASSSGLTVALDTQYF.

The J gene is TRBJ2-7, the V gene TRBV6-5; TRBD2 agrees at 11 bases. This CDR3 comprises 14 residues. Germline trimming cut 7 bases from V and 3 bases from J; bases unmatched to any gene: 5. Germline V lookup: CDR1 MNHEY, CDR2 SVGAGI. The CDR3, as DNA: TGTGCCAGCAAACGGGGGACTAGCGGCTACGAGCAGTACTTC. Translated: CASKRGTSGYEQYF.

This clone was detected ten times or more. Relative to the germline gene, one junction end is altered; a read error may explain this. J is TRBJ2-1 and V is TRBV29-1; a possible D gene is TRBD1 (6 bases). The CDR3 spans 11 residues. Germline CDR1 reads SQVTM; CDR2 reads ANQGSEA. The CDR3 loop reads CSVERGTFVVF. In DNA, the CDR3 is TGCAGCGTTGAAAGGGGGACCTTCGTGGTCTTC.

This clone was recorded a few times. The V and J genes are TRBV11-1 and TRBJ1-1; D uncertain. Trimming took off 5 bases at V and 5 bases at J, with 15 bases between the two ends. This CDR3 spans 14 amino acids. Looked up from germline, CDR1 is SGHAT and CDR2 is FQDESV (reference sequence). DNA of the CDR3: TGTGCCAGCAGCCTCAGACTCCCTGGGACTGAAGCTTTCTTT. This gives the protein CASSLRLPGTEAFF.

This clone has just a few counts. This chain connects TRBV29-1 to TRBJ2-2, with a weak D call TRBD1 (7 bases). Trimming stripped 6 bases from V and 0 bases from J, with 17 bases between. Germline V lookup: CDR1 SQVTM, CDR2 ANQGSEA. The CDR3 has 16 residues. This chain's CDR3 is CSVTLGGGTNTGELFF. The CDR3, as DNA: TGCAGCGTAACACTAGGGGGCGGGACGAACACCGGGGAGCTGTTTTTT.

The rearrangement joins TRBV28 to TRBJ2-5, with a tentative D call TRBD2 (7 bases). Germline CDR1 MDHEN, CDR2 SYDVKM. The CDR3 length is 14 residues. Between the trimmed V and J ends, which lost 6 bases and 1 base, there was a span of 12 bases. The CDR3 here is CASRDGGLQETQYF. For the CDR3, the DNA is TGTGCCAGCAGGGACGGGGGGCTCCAAGAGACCCAGTACTTC.

The chain carries TRBV9 and TRBJ1-3, with unresolved D. This CDR3 is 15 amino acids long. CDR1 and CDR2 from the germline V gene are SGDLS and YYNGEE. The ends were cut back, 4 bases at V and 0 bases at J, with 11 bases in the middle. CDR3 in DNA: TGTGCCAGCAGCCCCTATGTAGTCTCTGGAAACACCATATATTTT. Protein: CASSPYVVSGNTIYF.

The V gene is TRBV27, the J gene TRBJ2-1; 10 positions agree with TRBD2. Germline CDR1 reads MNHEY; CDR2 reads SMNVEV (reference sequence). CDR3 length equals 15 residues. The trim removed 5 bases at V and 10 bases at J, leaving 11 bases unmatched. The CDR3 nucleotides are TGTGCCAGCAGTGCCGGAGCTAGCGGGAGAGGAGAGCAGTTCTTC. This codes for CASSAGASGRGEQFF.

This clone was recorded a few times. This chain connects TRBV7-3 to TRBJ2-1, with D tentatively TRBD2 (6 bases). This CDR3 has 14 amino acids. Germline assignment: CDR1 SGHTA and CDR2 FQGTGA. Trimming left V 1 base short and J 3 bases short, with 7 bases between. CDR3: CASSLMGGYNEQFF. The CDR3 region has the DNA TGTGCCAGCAGCTTAATGGGAGGCTACAATGAGCAGTTCTTC.

This sequence joins TRBV28 and TRBJ2-7, with TRBD2 matching over 8 bases. The germline gives CDR1 MDHEN, CDR2 SYDVKM. The CDR3 extends over 15 amino acids. The V gene end was trimmed by 4 bases and the J gene end by 3 bases; junction bases not matched to a gene: 8. CDR3: CASSSPGLGVYEQYF. The CDR3 DNA is TGTGCCAGCAGTTCTCCGGGACTAGGTGTCTACGAGCAGTACTTC.

This clone was detected only a few times. The J gene is TRBJ2-7, the V gene TRBV5-1; 10 bases match TRBD2. J was trimmed by 5 bases and V by 4 bases; bases with no gene match: 6. The germline V gene encodes CDR1 SGHRS and CDR2 YFSETQ. The CDR3 contains 14 residues. The CDR3 loop is CASSLGLAGDEQYF. Written as DNA, the CDR3 is TGCGCCAGCAGCCTCGGGCTAGCGGGAGACGAGCAGTACTTC.